The clone carrying this T cell receptor beta chain was detected once. The data were taken from a study of T cell clones after liver transplantation. Study-wide background: Third-party-reactive TCRbeta sequences from pre-transplant mixed lymphocyte reactions served as antigen-independent comparators. HCV positivity affected three of eight recipients; the rest lacked autoimmune or viral indications.

Germline-derived CDR1 and CDR2 are SGDLS and YYNGEE. CDR3 length equals 15 residues. Trimming took 5 bases from V and 0 from J, leaving 13 bases between them. The repertoire was sequenced with immunoSEQ multiplex PCR; TCRdb's copy has only in-frame clones and lacks some. The sample records about 21,000 clones, 90% to 95% being singletons. The sequence was obtained from a human patient who received a liver transplant. Some T cells may originate from the graft donor. The chain links TRBV9 to TRBJ2-3; maybe TRBD1 (6 bases). The input for sequencing was CD8+ T cells from blood, taken roughly 25 months after liver transplant. Here the CDR3 reads CASSLGQLSTDTQYF. The CDR3 DNA sequence: TGTGCCAGCAGTCTCGGACAGCTTAGCACAGATACGCAGTATTTT. The whole variable domain, remainder taken from reference TRBV9 and TRBJ2-3, is DSGVTQTPKHLITATGQRVTLRCSPRSGDLSVYWYQQSLDQGLQFLIQYYNGEERAKGNILERFSAQQFPDLHSELNLSSLELGDSALYFCASSLGQLSTDTQYFGPGTRLTVL.